This T cell receptor beta chain was observed in a study of blood T cell repertoires in COVID-19 (dated by TCRdb to 2018 to 2021). For the wider study: Samples covering the acute and convalescent phases of COVID-19 were provided by collaborators in the United States, Italy and Spain. The material from the prospective study consisted of cDNA or gDNA derived from T cells, B-cell-depleted T cells, or PBMCs. The sample metadata nearly always contained a de-identified subject ID, COVID-19 status, age in years and sex. A freely available public database, intended as a resource for researchers studying the immune response to SARS-CoV-2, is where the repertoires were released. HLA class I and class II types, where available, came from metadata supplied by the sample provider rather than from assay-based typing. Deeply sampled blood TCRbeta repertoires from subjects exposed to, actively infected with, or recovered from COVID-19 were included in the dataset. The samples were drawn from the first 160 participants of the ongoing ImmuneRACE study and from 1,200 or so subjects provided by 6 global collaborators. Broader findings and caveats from the paper: The quantity of clinical and demographic metadata differed by source and by participant and was supplied without curation.

Comment on this clone: Its antigen is unknown. The input lacks base qualities; no much larger clone sits a single base away.

TCRbeta CDR3 regions were amplified from genomic DNA using the immunoSEQ Assay, a bias-controlled multiplex PCR. Concerning the study's data processing: Within the assay, amplification of reference gene primers was used to estimate how many nucleated cells each sample contained. To quantify the absolute abundance of each unique TCRbeta CDR3 rearrangement, sequence reads were collapsed and filtered. For each sample, productive Simpson clonality was calculated by taking the square root of Simpson's diversity index across productive rearrangements. The table comes from immuneACCESS by way of TCRdb, which keeps in-frame sequences with V and J called. Part of the clones is missing from these tables; in studies checked, under half for an unresolved V gene and the rest for unknown reasons. D and trimming come from the DNA, and the V and J calls and clone size come from that table. The sample table contains around 80,000 clones; only one count was recorded for around 90% of them. The ten largest clonotypes hold around 9.8% of the sample.

Collaborating institutions collected whole blood in K2EDTA tubes following their own protocols. For TCRbeta analysis, collaborators shipped samples as frozen whole blood, isolated PBMCs, or DNA extracted from either of those sample types. There are 16 amino acids in the CDR3, from cysteine to phenylalanine inclusive. Only the CDR3 DNA stays, 48 bases, in frame from base 1. The CDR1 and CDR2 encoded by the germline V gene are SGHTA and FQGNSA. Trimming accounts for 5 bases at V and 2 bases at J, while the number of junction bases matched to no gene is 9. Sequenced input: peripheral blood. The sequence joins TRBV7-2 to TRBJ2-3; 8 nucleotides in the junction match TRBD2. This receptor was identified in a human donor in a cohort sampled during active COVID-19. The CDR3 region: CASSPTSGASTDTQYF. The DNA sequence is as follows: TGTGCCAGCAGCCCTACTAGCGGAGCCTCCACAGATACGCAGTATTTT.